The T cell receptor (beta chain) described here comes from a study of T cell clonotyping in hematopoietic cell transplantation. As for the study in general: Recipient samples before transplant were obtained post-cytoreduction. General study results and limits: Broader posttransplant TCR repertoire diversity was predicted by graft donor and pretransplant recipient Inverse Simpson Index values.

As concerns this clone: The antigen is unknown.

The time point is: recipient sample about 28 days before transplant, after cytoreduction. Samples: about 28 days before transplant, then days 30, 100 and 180 after. This CDR3 is 16 amino acids long. Trimming cost V 5 bases and J 2 bases, with 16 bases left between them. Germline-derived CDR1 and CDR2 are SGHVS and FQNEAQ. Libraries were prepared by immunoSEQ multiplex PCR; TCRdb keeps only in-frame clonotypes and omits some of them. The sample holds tens of thousands of clones; approximately 84% are singletons and the top ten take 4.5% to 6.5%. The TCR sequence derives from a man aged 55 to 70 with biphenotypic leukemia. Some clones in this sample may be carry-over from other donors' samples. The chain uses TRBV7-8 and TRBJ1-5; no clear D gene. The sequences come from peripheral blood mononuclear cells, collected before stem cell transplant. For the CDR3, the DNA is TGTGCCAGCAGCGAAGGAGGGTATAATGGCAATCAGCCCCAGCATTTT. Protein: CASSEGGYNGNQPQHF.